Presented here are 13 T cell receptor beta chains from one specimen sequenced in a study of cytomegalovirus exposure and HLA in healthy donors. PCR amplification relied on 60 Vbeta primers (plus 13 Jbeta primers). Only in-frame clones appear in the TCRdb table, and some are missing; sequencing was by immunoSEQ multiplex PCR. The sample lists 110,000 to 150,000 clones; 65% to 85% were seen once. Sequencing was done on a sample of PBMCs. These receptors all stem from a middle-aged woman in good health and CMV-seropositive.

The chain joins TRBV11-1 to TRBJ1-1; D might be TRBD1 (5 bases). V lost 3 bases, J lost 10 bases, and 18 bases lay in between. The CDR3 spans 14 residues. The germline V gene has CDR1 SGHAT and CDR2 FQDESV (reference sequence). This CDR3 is CASSLAGGSWAAFF. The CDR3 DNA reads TGTGCCAGCAGCTTGGCCGGGGGGAGCTGGGCAGCTTTCTTT.

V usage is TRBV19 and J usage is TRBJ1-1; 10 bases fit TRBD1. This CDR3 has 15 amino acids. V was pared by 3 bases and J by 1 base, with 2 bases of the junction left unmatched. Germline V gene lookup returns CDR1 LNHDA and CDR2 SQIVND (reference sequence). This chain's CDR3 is CASSIDRGPNTEAFF. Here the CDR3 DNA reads TGTGCCAGTAGTATCGACAGGGGGCCGAACACTGAAGCTTTCTTT. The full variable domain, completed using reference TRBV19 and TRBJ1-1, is DGGITQSPKYLFRKEGQNVTLSCEQNLNHDAMYWYRQDPGQGLRLIYYSQIVNDFQKGDIAEGYSVSREKKESFPLTVTSAQKNPTAFYLCASSIDRGPNTEAFFGQGTRLTVV.

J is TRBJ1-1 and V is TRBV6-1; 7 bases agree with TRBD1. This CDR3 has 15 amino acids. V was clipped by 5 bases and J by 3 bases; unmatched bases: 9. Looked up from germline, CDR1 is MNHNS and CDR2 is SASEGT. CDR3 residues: CASSLRQGADTEAFF. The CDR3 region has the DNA TGTGCCAGCAGTCTTCGACAGGGCGCGGACACTGAAGCTTTCTTT.

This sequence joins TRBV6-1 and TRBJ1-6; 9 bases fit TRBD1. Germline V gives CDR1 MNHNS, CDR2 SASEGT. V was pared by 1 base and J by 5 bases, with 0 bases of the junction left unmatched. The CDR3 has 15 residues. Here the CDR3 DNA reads TGTGCCAGCAGTGAAGGACAGGGGGATAATTCACCCCTCCACTTT. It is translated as CASSEGQGDNSPLHF.

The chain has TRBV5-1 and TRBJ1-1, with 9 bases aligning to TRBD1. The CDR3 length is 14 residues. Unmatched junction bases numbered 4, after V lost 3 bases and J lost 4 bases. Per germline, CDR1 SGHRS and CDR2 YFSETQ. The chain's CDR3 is CASSSQGAFTEAFF. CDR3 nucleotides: TGCGCCAGCAGCTCACAGGGGGCTTTCACTGAAGCTTTCTTT.

DNA for the CDR3: TGTGCCAGCAGCTTAGCCGGGACAGGGGGAGGTATTGAAGCTTTCTTT. It specifies CASSLAGTGGGIEAFF. V usage is TRBV7-2 and J usage is TRBJ1-1, with 11 bases that match TRBD1. This CDR3 is 16 amino acids long. Germline lookup yields CDR1 SGHTA and CDR2 FQGNSA. The J segment lost 7 bases and the V segment lost 0 bases, leaving 7 bases of the junction unmatched.

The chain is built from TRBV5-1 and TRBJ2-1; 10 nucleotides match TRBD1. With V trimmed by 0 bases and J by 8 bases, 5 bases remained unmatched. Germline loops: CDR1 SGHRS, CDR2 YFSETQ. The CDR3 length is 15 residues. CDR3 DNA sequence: TGCGCCAGCAGCTTGGGGGACAGGGGATCGGATGAGCAGTTCTTC. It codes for CASSLGDRGSDEQFF.

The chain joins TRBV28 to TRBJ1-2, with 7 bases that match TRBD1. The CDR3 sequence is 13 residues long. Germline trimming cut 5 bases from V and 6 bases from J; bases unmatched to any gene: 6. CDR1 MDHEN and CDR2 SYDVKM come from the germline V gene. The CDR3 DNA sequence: TGTGCCAGCAGTCCTGGGACAGCTCATGGCTACACCTTC. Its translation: CASSPGTAHGYTF.

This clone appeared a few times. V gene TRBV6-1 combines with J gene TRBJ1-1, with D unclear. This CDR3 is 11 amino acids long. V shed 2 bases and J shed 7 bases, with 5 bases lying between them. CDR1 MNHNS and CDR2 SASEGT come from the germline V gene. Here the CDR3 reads CASSEPLEAFF. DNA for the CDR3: TGTGCCAGCAGTGAACCCCTTGAAGCTTTCTTT.

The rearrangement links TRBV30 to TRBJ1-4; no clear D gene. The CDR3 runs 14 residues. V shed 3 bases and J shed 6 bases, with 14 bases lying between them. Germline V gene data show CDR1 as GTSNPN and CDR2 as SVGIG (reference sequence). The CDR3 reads CAWRGRGGYEKLFF. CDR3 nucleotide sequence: TGTGCCTGGAGAGGACGGGGAGGGTATGAAAAACTGTTTTTT.

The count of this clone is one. The CDR3 DNA is TGTGCCACCACCGACAGGGGGCGTAGCACAGATACGCAGTATTTT. It codes for CATTDRGRSTDTQYF. The rearrangement joins TRBV19 to TRBJ2-3; 10 nucleotides agree with TRBD1. Germline assignment: CDR1 LNHDA and CDR2 SQIVND (reference sequence). The V segment lost 10 bases and the J segment 0 bases; nucleotides outside the gene matches: 7. The CDR3 loop spans 15 amino acids.

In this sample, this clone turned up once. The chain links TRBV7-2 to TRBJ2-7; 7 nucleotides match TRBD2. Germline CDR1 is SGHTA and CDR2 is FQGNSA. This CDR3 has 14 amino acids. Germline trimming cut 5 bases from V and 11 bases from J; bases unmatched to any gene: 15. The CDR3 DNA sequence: TGTGCCAGCAGCGCCCCCCTAGGGAGGGGAGGGAAGTACTTC. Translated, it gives CASSAPLGRGGKYF.

In DNA form, the CDR3 reads TGTGCCAGCAGCGAGGGGGTATATTCAGTAAAACTGTTTTTT. The encoded protein is CASSEGVYSVKLFF. The rearrangement uses TRBV9 and TRBJ1-4, with a possible D match to TRBD1 (6 bases). V lost 3 bases and J lost 10, with 16 bases in between. Germline V lookup: CDR1 SGDLS, CDR2 YYNGEE. The CDR3 has 14 amino acids.